One and the same sample provided the 25 T cell receptor beta chains below, sequenced in a study of control samples from healthy donors and cancer patients. Sequencing was performed with immunoSEQ multiplex PCR; in TCRdb, only in-frame clones are kept and a portion is missing. The data show under 200,000 clones, around 92% seen once. Sequenced: blood. These receptors all stem from a woman between 25 and 40 years old in good health.

This clone has just one count. Additional DNA sequences in this sample encode the identical CDR3. The chain uses TRBV3-1 (or the pseudogene TRBV3-2) and TRBJ2-1; D uncertain. V was cut by 1 base and J by 9 bases, with 4 bases left in between. The CDR3 length is 11 residues. The germline V gene encodes CDR1 LGHDT and CDR2 YNNKEL (reference sequence). CDR3 nucleotides: TGTGCCAGCAGCCAAGTCCGTGAGCAGTTCTTC. Its protein product is CASSQVREQFF.

The V and J genes are TRBV5-1 and TRBJ1-1, with D maybe TRBD1 (5 bases). The CDR3 is 14 residues long. The V gene lost 5 bases and the J gene lost 2 bases, with 13 bases spanning the gap. Germline CDR1 reads SGHRS; CDR2 reads YFSETQ. CDR3 sequence (DNA): TGCGCCAGCAGACGGGGGAACTCCAACACTGAAGCTTTCTTT. It translates to CASRRGNSNTEAFF.

The V gene is TRBV19, the J gene TRBJ2-3; D unclear. V gave up 4 bases and J gave up 5 bases, with 4 bases separating them. The CDR3 has 11 residues. Germline CDR1 reads LNHDA; CDR2 reads SQIVND (reference sequence). The CDR3 sequence: CASSSGDTQYF. The CDR3 DNA reads as TGTGCCAGTAGTAGTGGAGATACGCAGTATTTT.

The chain couples TRBV5-1 to TRBJ2-7; D remains ambiguous. This CDR3 has 14 amino acids. CDR1 SGHRS and CDR2 YFSETQ come from the germline V gene. Between the trimmed V and J ends, which lost 0 bases and 0 bases, there was a span of 7 bases. The DNA of the CDR3 is TGCGCCAGCAGCTTGGCGGGTTACTCCTACGAGCAGTACTTC. Translation: CASSLAGYSYEQYF.

V usage is TRBV27 and J usage is TRBJ1-2; 7 bases map to TRBD1. CDR3 length: 13 residues. The V gene end was trimmed by 5 bases and the J gene end by 7 bases; junction bases not matched to a gene: 7. CDR1 is MNHEY, CDR2 SMNVEV, per germline (reference sequence). The CDR3: CASSPTGIGGYTF. The CDR3 DNA sequence: TGTGCCAGCAGTCCGACAGGGATAGGTGGCTACACCTTC.

The V call is TRBV7-2, the J call TRBJ2-4; tentatively, D is TRBD1 (5 bases). Germline loops: CDR1 SGHTA, CDR2 FQGNSA. Between the trimmed V and J ends, which lost 5 bases and 0 bases, there was a span of 11 bases. The CDR3 covers 15 residues. CDR3 nucleotides: TGTGCCAGCAGCCCGGACAAACTAGCCAAAAACATTCAGTACTTC. Protein: CASSPDKLAKNIQYF.

The rearrangement uses TRBV6-5 and TRBJ2-1, with 7 positions matching TRBD1. The trim removed 9 bases at V and 1 base at J, leaving 6 bases unmatched. CDR3 size: 14 residues. Germline V gives CDR1 MNHEY, CDR2 SVGAGI. This CDR3 reads CARDQGVSYNEQFF. In DNA form, the CDR3 reads TGTGCCAGAGACCAGGGGGTTTCCTACAATGAGCAGTTCTTC.

The gene calls are TRBV30 and TRBJ1-5; maybe TRBD1 (6 bases). The CDR3 is 14 amino acids. The V end was cut by 2 bases, the J end by 6 bases, with 14 bases between. The V gene's germline CDR1 is GTSNPN and CDR2 SVGIG (reference sequence). The CDR3 region is CAWSKTGGGQPQHF. The DNA for the CDR3 is TGTGCCTGGAGTAAAACGGGGGGCGGTCAGCCCCAGCATTTT.

The chain employs TRBV7-2 and TRBJ2-7; TRBD2 agrees at 13 bases. Trimming removed 6 bases from V and 2 bases from J; junction bases left unmatched: 4. Germline CDR1 and CDR2: SGHTA and FQGNSA. The CDR3 is 15 amino acids. CDR3 in amino acids: CASRAGTSGTYEQYF. CDR3 nucleotide sequence: TGTGCCAGCAGAGCAGGGACTAGCGGGACCTACGAGCAGTACTTC.

The chain employs TRBV18 and TRBJ2-2; TRBD2 aligns across 10 bases. The CDR3 consists of 16 residues. Trimming cost V 2 bases and J 4 bases; bases outside gene matches: 4. Germline V gene sequence: CDR1 KGHSH, CDR2 LQKENI. The CDR3 sequence: CASSPSIAGGTGELFF. The CDR3 bases are TGTGCCAGCTCACCATCCATAGCGGGAGGCACCGGGGAGCTGTTTTTT.

The chain is built from TRBV27 and TRBJ1-3, with D uncertain. The germline V and J ends were trimmed by 5 bases and 1 base, with 9 bases remaining between them. The CDR3 totals 14 residues. Germline-derived CDR1 and CDR2 are MNHEY and SMNVEV (reference sequence). The DNA of the CDR3 is TGTGCCAGCAGTCCCGGACTTTCTGGAAACACCATATATTTT. Its protein is CASSPGLSGNTIYF.

The rearrangement links TRBV19 to TRBJ1-5, with no clear D. CDR1 LNHDA and CDR2 SQIVND come from the germline V gene (reference sequence). The CDR3 consists of 16 residues. Trimming pared 3 bases from V and 1 base from J, leaving 13 bases between. CDR3 in amino acids: CASSMEAGFSNQPQHF. The CDR3 DNA reads TGTGCCAGTAGTATGGAGGCGGGTTTCAGCAATCAGCCCCAGCATTTT.

With respect to this clone: With a much larger clone just one base away, this may be a read error. The chain uses TRBV2 and TRBJ2-1; 10 positions agree with TRBD2. The V gene's germline CDR1 is SNHLY and CDR2 FYNNEI. This CDR3 is built from 15 residues. V lost 2 bases, J lost 2 bases, and 0 bases stayed unmatched. The CDR3 protein is CASSELAGAYNEQFF. The CDR3 nucleotides are TGTGCCAGCAGTGAACTAGCGGGAGCCTACAATGAGCAGTTCTTC.

This chain links TRBV27 with TRBJ2-7; D tentatively fits TRBD1 or TRBD2 (5 bases each). The V gene lost 5 bases and the J gene lost 2 bases, with 19 bases spanning the gap. CDR1 and CDR2 from the germline V gene are MNHEY and SMNVEV (reference sequence). CDR3 size: 16 residues. This CDR3 reads CASSPPVRDGPYEQYF. The CDR3 nucleotides read TGTGCCAGCAGTCCCCCTGTCCGGGACGGACCCTACGAGCAGTACTTC.

This CDR3 reads CASSRGQGEKLFF. DNA for the CDR3: TGTGCCAGCAGCAGGGGACAGGGTGAAAAACTGTTTTTT. This chain uses TRBV7-2 with TRBJ1-4, with 9 bases that match TRBD1. The CDR3 length is 13 residues. Germline V gene sequence: CDR1 SGHTA, CDR2 FQGNSA. J was trimmed by 7 bases and V by 5 bases; bases with no gene match: 2.

The V call is TRBV7-8, the J call TRBJ1-4, with 7 bases lining up with TRBD1. Trimming at V came to 3 bases and at J to 0 bases, leaving 4 bases not matched to a gene. In germline, CDR1 is SGHVS, CDR2 FQNEAQ. The CDR3 runs to 16 residues. CDR3 protein: CASSLGQLATNEKLFF. CDR3 DNA sequence: TGTGCCAGCAGCTTGGGACAGCTAGCAACTAATGAAAAACTGTTTTTT.

V is TRBV11-2 and J is TRBJ2-1, with 8 bases that match TRBD2. The germline V gene has CDR1 SGHAT and CDR2 FQNNGV. The V segment lost 2 bases and the J segment 4 bases; nucleotides outside the gene matches: 4. This CDR3 has 15 amino acids. The CDR3: CASSLSAGVYNEQFF. The CDR3 region has the DNA TGTGCCAGCAGCTTATCAGCGGGGGTTTACAATGAGCAGTTCTTC.

The J gene is TRBJ2-5, the V gene TRBV5-1; 9 bases agree with TRBD2. This CDR3 spans 13 amino acids. The V gene's germline CDR1 is SGHRS and CDR2 YFSETQ. J gave up 5 bases and V 4 bases, and 3 bases lay outside the gene matches. CDR3 protein: CASSPRGGETQYF. The CDR3 nucleotides read TGCGCCAGCAGCCCGCGGGGGGGGGAGACCCAGTACTTC.

The chain employs TRBV18 and TRBJ2-3; TRBD2 matches at 13 bases. Looked up from germline, CDR1 is KGHSH and CDR2 is LQKENI. V was pared by 3 bases and J by 4 bases, with 4 bases of the junction left unmatched. This CDR3 contains 16 residues. The CDR3 region is CASSPGTSGMADTQYF. CDR3 sequence (DNA): TGTGCCAGCTCACCCGGGACTAGCGGGATGGCAGATACGCAGTATTTT.

The genes are TRBV2 and TRBJ2-6; D is possibly TRBD1 (5 bases). This CDR3 has 16 amino acids. The V end was cut by 5 bases, the J end by 0 bases, with 11 bases between. The germline CDR1 and CDR2 sequences are SNHLY and FYNNEI. The CDR3 spells CASSFKQDSGANVLTF. The CDR3 DNA is TGTGCCAGCAGTTTTAAACAGGACTCTGGGGCCAACGTCCTGACTTTC.

This sequence joins TRBV19 and TRBJ2-1; 9 nucleotides align to TRBD1. V was clipped by 5 bases and J by 7 bases; unmatched bases: 6. Per germline, CDR1 LNHDA and CDR2 SQIVND (reference sequence). The CDR3 runs 14 residues. Here the CDR3 reads CASSSYRGQNEQFF. The CDR3 nucleotides are TGTGCCAGTAGTTCCTACAGGGGGCAGAATGAGCAGTTCTTC.

The chain is built from TRBV5-1 and TRBJ2-2; 7 bases match TRBD1. The CDR3 covers 15 residues. CDR1 is SGHRS, CDR2 YFSETQ, per germline. With V trimmed by 3 bases and J by 5 bases, 7 bases remained unmatched. The CDR3 is CASSWGQIRTGELFF. CDR3 in DNA: TGCGCCAGCAGCTGGGGACAGATTAGAACCGGGGAGCTGTTTTTT. Based on the CDR3 plus reference TRBV5-1 and TRBJ2-2, the full variable domain is KAGVTQTPRYLIKTRGQQVTLSCSPISGHRSVSWYQQTPGQGLQFLFEYFSETQRNKGNFPGRFSGRQFSNSRSEMNVSTLELGDSALYLCASSWGQIRTGELFFGEGSRLTVL.

The V call is TRBV5-1, the J call TRBJ2-5, with D perhaps matching TRBD1 or TRBD2 (6 bases each). Looked up from germline, CDR1 is SGHRS and CDR2 is YFSETQ. The CDR3 totals 13 residues. Trimming removed 5 bases at V and 5 bases at J, with 13 bases between. The CDR3 loop reads CASSDLGGETQYF. The CDR3 nucleotides are TGCGCCAGCAGTGATCTAGGGGGGGAGACCCAGTACTTC.

As for this clone: Mismatch with germline at one junction end may stem from a read error. Distinct nucleotide sequences in the sample also encode this CDR3. V gene TRBV12-3 or TRBV12-4 combines with J gene TRBJ1-3, with 7 bases lining up with TRBD1. This CDR3 has 13 amino acids. Here the CDR3 DNA reads TGTGCCAGTAGTTGGACAGGAGTGAACACCATATATTTT. Translated, it gives CASSWTGVNTIYF.

V gene TRBV7-2 combines with J gene TRBJ1-5, with D perhaps TRBD1 (6 bases). The CDR3 runs to 16 residues. V lost 5 bases and J 1 base, leaving 15 bases between the germline ends. Germline loops: CDR1 SGHTA, CDR2 FQGNSA. The DNA for the CDR3 is TGTGCCAGCAGCCAAACAGGGATGGGAAGCAATCAGCCCCAGCATTTT. Translated: CASSQTGMGSNQPQHF.